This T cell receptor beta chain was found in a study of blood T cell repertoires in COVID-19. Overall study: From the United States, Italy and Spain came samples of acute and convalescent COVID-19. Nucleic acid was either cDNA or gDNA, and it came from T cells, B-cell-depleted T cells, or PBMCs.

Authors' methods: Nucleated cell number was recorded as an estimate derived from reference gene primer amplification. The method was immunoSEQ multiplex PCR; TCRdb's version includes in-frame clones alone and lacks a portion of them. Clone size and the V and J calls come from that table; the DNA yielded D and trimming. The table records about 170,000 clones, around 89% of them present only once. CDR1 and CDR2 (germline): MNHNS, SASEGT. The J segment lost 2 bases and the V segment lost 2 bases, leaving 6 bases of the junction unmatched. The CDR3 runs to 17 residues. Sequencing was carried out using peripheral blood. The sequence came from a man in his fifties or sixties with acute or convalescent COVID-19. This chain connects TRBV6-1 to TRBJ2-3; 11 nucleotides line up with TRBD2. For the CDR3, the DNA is TGTGCCAGCAGTGAACATCGTAGCGGGAGGGCCACAGATACGCAGTATTTT. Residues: CASSEHRSGRATDTQYF.